The T cell receptor (beta chain) under discussion was sequenced for a study of T cell responses to AZD1222 COVID-19 vaccine. Overall study: The analysis combined second doses at about 4 or about 12 weeks. Broader study findings: Increased Spike-specific TCR breadth and depth were observed after two AZD1222 doses.

The CDR3 is 14 amino acids. V lost 5 bases and J 5 bases, leaving 15 bases between the germline ends. Germline assignment: CDR1 SEHNR and CDR2 FQNEAQ (reference sequence). A remark on this clone: What it binds is not known.

Sequencing used immunoSEQ multiplex PCR; TCRdb keeps in-frame clones, though not all of them. The sample lists roughly 80,000 clones, just under 90% occurring once. The receptor was isolated from an adult in good health. The material was peripheral blood, obtained on day 0 of AZD1222 vaccination. The chain joins TRBV7-9 to TRBJ1-1, with D perhaps matching TRBD1 (5 bases). This CDR3 reads CASSPGGRATEAFF. DNA of the CDR3: TGTGCCAGCAGCCCGGGTGGCAGGGCAACTGAAGCTTTCTTT.